The next 11 T cell receptor beta chains were all read from a single sample in a study of read filtering for tumor transcriptome and immune sequencing. The library was built from about 0.4 ug RNA with molecular barcoded adaptors for alpha/delta and beta/gamma chains. TCRdb reprocessed the reads with MiXCR, giving one entry per CDR3 protein. The data contain approximately 45,000 distinct CDR3 sequences, around 20% of them singletons. The sequenced material came from a population of CD138-negative cells sorted from bone marrow. These receptor sequences come from a donor aged 40 or over with multiple myeloma.

This clonotype appeared many times. The chain is built from TRBV6-5 and TRBJ1-5; D call uncertain. CDR1 is MNHEY and CDR2 is SVGAGI in the germline V gene. This CDR3 comprises 13 residues. The V gene lost 5 bases and the J gene lost 7 bases, with 12 bases spanning the gap. Written as DNA, the CDR3 is TGTGCCAGCAGTCCCGTCCACGGGCAGCCCCAGCATTTT. Encoded protein: CASSPVHGQPQHF.

The J gene is TRBJ2-1, the V gene TRBV7-2, with a weak D call TRBD1 (5 bases). Trimming shortened V by 5 bases and J by 10 bases, and 12 bases separated the two germline ends. The CDR3 has 12 residues. Germline lookup yields CDR1 SGHTA and CDR2 FQGNSA. CDR3 protein: CASSQSQGEQFF. The CDR3 DNA sequence: TGTGCCAGCAGCCAGAGTCAGGGCGAGCAGTTCTTC.

There are many counts of this clonotype. V is TRBV7-9 and J is TRBJ2-3; D is perhaps TRBD1 (5 bases). Trimming took 1 base from V and 4 from J, leaving 9 bases between them. Germline loops: CDR1 SEHNR, CDR2 FQNEAQ (reference sequence). The CDR3 totals 14 residues. The CDR3 sequence: CASSLGRGSDTQYF. CDR3 sequence (DNA): TGTGCCAGCAGCTTAGGTAGGGGTTCAGATACGCAGTATTTT. The full variable domain, in which reference TRBV7-9 and TRBJ2-3 provide the parts outside the CDR3, is DTGVSQNPRHKITKRGQNVTFRCDPISEHNRLYWYRQTLGQGPEFLTYFQNEAQLEKSRLLSDRFSAERPKGSFSTLEIQRTEQGDSAMYLCASSLGRGSDTQYFGPGTRLTVL.

In its sample, this clonotype was seen many times. The chain recombines TRBV29-1 with TRBJ1-2; 8 nucleotides line up with TRBD1. The CDR3 covers 16 residues. V dropped 0 bases and J dropped 4; count of bases not matched to a gene: 10. Germline V lookup: CDR1 SQVTM, CDR2 ANQGSEA. The CDR3 nucleotides are TGCAGCGTTGAAGAAGTACCAGGGGGCATGGGCTATGGCTACACCTTC. It yields the protein CSVEEVPGGMGYGYTF.

Worth noting for this clonotype: This may stem from a read error, because a much larger clone lies one nucleotide away. The chain employs TRBV14 and TRBJ2-2, with TRBD2 matching over 7 bases. Per germline, CDR1 SGHDN and CDR2 FVKESK. The CDR3 has 13 amino acids. As DNA, the CDR3 is TGTGCCGGCAGCCAAGAGTATGCGGGGGAGCTGTCTTTT. Residues: CAGSQEYAGELSF.

In its sample, this clonotype was seen many times. This chain links TRBV4-1 with TRBJ1-1; tentatively, D is TRBD1 (5 bases). CDR1 is MGHRA and CDR2 is YSYEKL in the germline V gene. This CDR3 is 15 amino acids long. Deletions cut 5 bases from V and 0 bases from J, with 13 bases between. The CDR3 DNA sequence: TGCGCCAGCAGCTCCAGTCAGGGTTTGAACACTGAAGCTTTCTTT. This translates into CASSSSQGLNTEAFF.

This sequence joins TRBV28 and TRBJ2-1; tentative D call: TRBD1 (6 bases). The CDR3 is 17 residues long. Germline loops: CDR1 MDHEN, CDR2 SYDVKM. Trimming removed 2 bases at V and 0 bases at J, with 14 bases between. Here the CDR3 reads CASSLLNRASSYNEQFF. Written as DNA, the CDR3 is TGTGCCAGCAGTTTACTTAACAGGGCTAGCTCCTACAATGAGCAGTTCTTC.

The sample holds many counts of this clonotype. V and J are TRBV11-2 and TRBJ2-1, with 13 bases matching TRBD2. V shed 5 bases, J shed 8 bases, and the junction held 9 bases outside the gene matches. The germline V gene encodes CDR1 SGHAT and CDR2 FQNNGV. The CDR3 covers 16 residues. DNA of the CDR3: TGTGCCAGCAGCCAAGGACTAGCGGGAGCCCTCGATGAGCAGTTCTTC. It yields the protein CASSQGLAGALDEQFF.

Many counts were recorded for this clonotype. The chain employs TRBV28 and TRBJ2-3, with D possibly matching TRBD2 (5 bases). The CDR3 covers 17 residues. The ends were cut back, 2 bases at V and 2 bases at J, with 17 bases in the middle. Germline CDR1 MDHEN, CDR2 SYDVKM. The CDR3 is CASSLEGEVGDTDTQYF. In DNA form, the CDR3 reads TGTGCCAGCAGTTTAGAAGGTGAAGTGGGAGACACAGATACGCAGTATTTT.

This clonotype was observed a handful of times. This chain links TRBV2 with TRBJ2-7; the D gene could be TRBD1 or TRBD2 (5 bases each). CDR3 length: 14 amino acids. V was cut by 6 bases and J by 3 bases, with 15 bases left in between. Germline assignment: CDR1 SNHLY and CDR2 FYNNEI. Written as DNA, the CDR3 is TGTGCCAGCAGGACCGGGACGGGAAACTACGAGCAGTACTTC. Its protein is CASRTGTGNYEQYF.

This clonotype was seen at least ten times. V and J are TRBV6-1 and TRBJ1-1, with D perhaps TRBD1 (5 bases). Trimming pared 4 bases from V and 7 bases from J, leaving 19 bases between. Germline lookup yields CDR1 MNHNS and CDR2 SASEGT. CDR3 length: 15 residues. CDR3 loop: CASSGSSRSGLEAFF. CDR3 sequence (DNA): TGTGCCAGCAGTGGTTCGTCCAGGTCGGGACTTGAAGCTTTCTTT.